The 10 T cell receptor beta chains presented below share a single source sample, sequenced in a study of post-analysis software for immune sequencing data (dated by TCRdb to about 2015). What the research found in general, with its limitations: Patients showed significantly higher frequencies than controls for several TRBV segments, among them TRBV5-6, TRBV5-1 and TRBV20-1.

Library method: PCR. Sequencing instrument: Illumina HiSeq 2500. Unique molecular identifiers were incorporated into TCR beta cDNA libraries to reduce PCR and sequencing biases. The raw public data were reprocessed by TCRdb itself: fastp quality trimming at Q25, MiXCR clonotype calling, in-frame beta chains only. Each CDR3 protein gets just one entry, which takes the most common genes and DNA from the rows behind it. Recorded for this sample are 750,000 to 900,000 distinct CDR3 sequences; around 46% of them occurred a single time. The ten largest clones capture approximately 4.4% of the sample. Their recognized antigens are unknown. The sequencing sample was made of blood. All receptors derive from a girl between 5 and 17 years old with multiple sclerosis.

The chain combines TRBV6-5 with TRBJ2-4; 7 bases match TRBD2. The CDR3 is 19 amino acids. CDR1 and CDR2 from the germline V gene are MNHEY and SVGAGI. V dropped 4 bases and J dropped 0; count of bases not matched to a gene: 15. CDR3 amino acids: CASSSQLARIPLAKNIQYF. The CDR3 DNA reads as TGTGCCAGCAGTTCCCAACTAGCGAGAATACCACTAGCCAAAAACATTCAGTACTTC.

The chain recombines TRBV29-1 with TRBJ1-2, with a tentative D call TRBD1 (5 bases). CDR3 length equals 12 residues. V was shortened by 8 bases and J by 6 bases, with 16 bases between the two germline ends. Looked up from germline, CDR1 is SQVTM and CDR2 is ANQGSEA. This CDR3 is CSHLRGTDGYTF. For the CDR3, the DNA is TGCAGCCATTTACGGGGGACGGATGGCTACACCTTC. The full variable domain, its missing parts supplied by reference TRBV29-1 and TRBJ1-2, is SAVISQKPSRDICQRGTSLTIQCQVDSQVTMMFWYRQQPGQSLTLIATANQGSEATYESGFVIDKFPISRPNLTFSTLTVSNMSPEDSSIYLCSHLRGTDGYTFGSGTRLTVV.

J is TRBJ2-7 and V is TRBV4-2; no clear D. This CDR3 has 14 residues. V was trimmed by 0 bases and J by 5 bases, leaving 11 bases between them. Germline V gene lookup returns CDR1 LGHNA and CDR2 YNFKEQ. The CDR3 DNA reads as TGTGCCAGCAGCCAAGATCAAAGAAGGGACGAGCAGTACTTC. Protein: CASSQDQRRDEQYF.

V and J are TRBV25-1 and TRBJ2-5; D remains ambiguous. V lost 1 base, J lost 1 base, and 7 bases lay in between. This CDR3 comprises 14 residues. Germline V CDR1 and CDR2: MGHDK, SYGVNS. The CDR3 region has the DNA TGTGCCAGCAGTGAATTTGGTGGCCAAGAGACCCAGTACTTC. This codes for CASSEFGGQETQYF.

In this sample, this clonotype turned up a few times. The V gene is TRBV29-1, the J gene TRBJ2-7; D call uncertain. V lost 3 bases, J lost 2 bases, and 8 bases lay in between. CDR1 and CDR2 from the germline V gene are SQVTM and ANQGSEA. The CDR3 extends over 12 amino acids. CDR3 residues: CSVERPPYEQYF. The CDR3 DNA reads TGCAGCGTTGAGCGGCCCCCCTACGAGCAGTACTTC.

The chain links TRBV10-3 to TRBJ2-5, with D hard to call. The CDR3 spans 13 residues. V was shortened by 4 bases and J by 5 bases, with 11 bases between the two germline ends. Germline CDR1 ENHRY, CDR2 SYGVKD. CDR3 in DNA: TGTGCCATCAGTGGGCGGTTGTCGGAGACCCAGTACTTC. Amino acid sequence: CAISGRLSETQYF.

Only a few counts were recorded for this clonotype. The rearrangement links TRBV12-3 or TRBV12-4 to TRBJ1-5; the D is unclear. This CDR3 is built from 13 residues. Trimming took 9 bases from V and 2 from J, leaving 11 bases between them. The CDR3 sequence: CASAVGGNQPQHF. CDR3 nucleotide sequence: TGTGCCAGTGCCGTTGGAGGCAATCAGCCCCAGCATTTT.

The chain joins TRBV28 to TRBJ2-1; D is unclear. The CDR3 has 14 amino acids. V lost 6 bases, J lost 0 bases, and 9 bases lay in between. Per the germline V gene, CDR1 is MDHEN and CDR2 is SYDVKM. The CDR3: CASSLELSYNEQFF. The CDR3 coding sequence is TGTGCCAGCAGCCTGGAACTCTCCTACAATGAGCAGTTCTTC.

The gene calls are TRBV14 and TRBJ2-3; maybe TRBD2 (6 bases). The germline V gene has CDR1 SGHDN and CDR2 FVKESK. The CDR3 contains 13 residues. V lost 0 bases to trimming and J lost 8 bases, with 9 bases between them. Written as DNA, the CDR3 is TGTGCCAGCAGCCAAGATCGGAGGGGTACGCAGTATTTT. The encoded protein is CASSQDRRGTQYF.

The chain joins TRBV11-2 to TRBJ2-2; unclear D gene. Germline loops: CDR1 SGHAT, CDR2 FQNNGV. The CDR3 spans 13 residues. Trimming left V 3 bases short and J 4 bases short, with 6 bases between. The CDR3 region has the DNA TGTGCCAGCAGCTTTCGGGCCACCGGGGAGCTGTTTTTT. The encoded protein is CASSFRATGELFF.